The rows below give T cell receptor beta chains drawn from one sample of a study of CD8+ T cells in alopecia areata. Produced via immunoSEQ multiplex PCR; TCRdb's table is partial and in-frame only. The sample records about 110,000 clones, approximately 59% being singletons. Sequenced: CD8+ T cells sorted from blood. The receptors derive from a human donor in good health. CDR3s include the opening cysteine and the closing phenylalanine or tryptophan. The order of the fields is V gene, D gene, J gene, CDR3 length, clone size, CDR3 DNA, CDR3 protein. A D gene is named only where the DNA matches it firmly. Size is omitted from some rows. Given values are once, few, many or a class for expanded clones.

>TRBV25-1|-|TRBJ1-2|11|few
TGTGCCTGCTGGGGAGGGGGAGGCTACACCTTC
CACWGGGGYTF
>TRBV15|-|TRBJ2-1|16|-
TGTGCCACCAGCAGAGTTGGAGGGGGCTCCTACAATGAGCAGTTCTTC
CATSRVGGGSYNEQFF
>TRBV29-1|-|TRBJ2-7|16|few
TGCAGCGTTCCAATCTCCGGGTTAAAGCGCTCCTACGAGCAGTACTTC
CSVPISGLKRSYEQYF
>TRBV6-5|-|TRBJ1-4|15|many
TGTGCCAGCAGGAGGGGACTCCCAACTAATGAAAAACTGTTTTTT
CASRRGLPTNEKLFF
>TRBV28|-|TRBJ2-5|13|-
TGTGCCAGCAGCCCGGGACACAAAGAGACCCAGTACTTC
CASSPGHKETQYF
>TRBV9|TRBD1|TRBJ1-5|15|-
TGTGCCAGCAGCGAGGGGGACAGGGCAGGTCAGCCCCAGCATTTT
CASSEGDRAGQPQHF
>TRBV12-5|-|TRBJ2-1|12|few
TGTGCTAGTGAGGGGGGATCAAATGAGCAGTTCTTC
CASEGGSNEQFF
>TRBV28|TRBD2|TRBJ2-7|13|few
TGTGCCAGCAGTCTCGGGACTATCCTCGAGCAGTACTTC
CASSLGTILEQYF
>TRBV11-2|-|TRBJ2-1|12|-
TGTGCCAGCAGCTCCGGGGTCAATGAGCAGTTCTTC
CASSSGVNEQFF
>TRBV14|-|TRBJ2-1|13|few
TGTGCCAGCAGCCAAGGGGCTTACAATGAGCAGTTCTTC
CASSQGAYNEQFF
>TRBV5-6|-|TRBJ2-1|12|-
TGTGCCAGCAGCGCGATGAGTTATGAGCAGTTCTTC
CASSAMSYEQFF
>TRBV4-1|-|TRBJ2-7|16|-
TGCGCCAGCAGCCAAGATCGATATTCGGGTGTCTACGAGCAGTACTTC
CASSQDRYSGVYEQYF
>TRBV19|-|TRBJ1-5|13|-
TGTGCCAGTACCCAAACAGGGATCTCGCCCCAGCATTTT
CASTQTGISPQHF
>TRBV25-1|TRBD1|TRBJ2-6|17|-
TGTGCCAGCAGTAAAACAGGGGACAACTCTGGGGCCAACGTCCTGACTTTC
CASSKTGDNSGANVLTF
>TRBV30|-|TRBJ1-2|15|-
TGTGCCTGGATTCGATTCACCAGGAGTGGGCTTGGCTACACCTTC
CAWIRFTRSGLGYTF
>TRBV2|-|TRBJ2-5|16|-
TGTGCCAGCAGCCCCTGGCGGGGACCCGACCAAGAGACCCAGTACTTC
CASSPWRGPDQETQYF
>TRBV25-1|TRBD1|TRBJ1-1|16|-
TGTGCCAGCAGGGTCGACAGGGGACCTGGGGATCGTGAAGCTTTCTTT
CASRVDRGPGDREAFF
>TRBV5-1|-|TRBJ2-7|16|-
TGCGCCAGCAGCCCGACGTCGGGGTCGAGCTCCTACGAGCAGTACTTC
CASSPTSGSSSYEQYF
>TRBV5-6|-|TRBJ2-7|12|once
TGTGCCAGCAGCTTGGGAGGGGACGAGCAGTACTTC
CASSLGGDEQYF
>TRBV23-1|-|TRBJ1-1|14|few
TGCGCCAGCAGTCAATTCCCTAAGAACACTGAAGCTTTCTTT
CASSQFPKNTEAFF
>TRBV6-4|TRBD2|TRBJ2-3|16|few
TGTGCCAGCAGTGATACGGGACTAGCGGACACAGATACGCAGTATTTT
CASSDTGLADTDTQYF
>TRBV25-1|TRBD1|TRBJ1-1|15|-
TGTGCCAGCAGTCCAAACCAAGGGGGCATGGATGAAGCTTTCTTT
CASSPNQGGMDEAFF
>TRBV19|TRBD1|TRBJ1-1|17|-
TGTGCCAGTAGTATGTGGTTGGGACAGGGAGTGGGCACTGAAGCTTTCTTT
CASSMWLGQGVGTEAFF
>TRBV9|-|TRBJ2-7|14|-
TGTGCCAGCAGCGTAGGGCCCACCTCCTACGAGCAGTACTTC
CASSVGPTSYEQYF
>TRBV28|-|TRBJ1-5|18|-
TGTGCCAGCAGTTTCAGGGTTTTGCTTGCTTATAGCAATCAGCCCCAGCATTTT
CASSFRVLLAYSNQPQHF
>TRBV5-6|TRBD1|TRBJ1-5|14|-
TGTGCCAGCAGCTCAGGGGGCGCAGGTCAGCCCCAGCATTTT
CASSSGGAGQPQHF
>TRBV7-7|-|TRBJ1-6|12|-
TGTGCTAGCAGCAGGTCCCATTCACCCCTCCACTTT
CASSRSHSPLHF
>TRBV30|TRBD1|TRBJ2-1|15|-
TGTGCCTGGGACCCCGGACAGGGTGACTACAATGAGCAGTTCTTC
CAWDPGQGDYNEQFF